One sample yielded the 23 T cell receptor beta chains listed below, sequenced in a study of regulatory T cells in long-lasting Graves disease. Indicated time point: newly diagnosed GD, antithyroid drugs for less than 3 months. The authors made the TCR library using RNA they extracted from PBMCs. Construction of TCR beta libraries relied on iRepertoire HTBI primers and on Arm-PCR targeting CDR3 regions. One entry per CDR3 protein results from TCRdb running MiXCR on the multiplex PCR reads. Of roughly 420,000 distinct CDR3 sequences in the sample, 15% to 19% were seen once. The specimen comprised peripheral blood mononuclear cells (PBMCs), sampled at new diagnosis, from a patient treated with antithyroid drugs. The receptors here all came from a female donor with Graves disease.

There are many counts of this clonotype. The V gene is TRBV6-1, the J gene TRBJ2-1, with D tentatively TRBD1 or TRBD2 (6 bases each). The V and J ends lost 8 bases and 7 bases respectively, with 15 bases between them. Per the germline V gene, CDR1 is MNHNS and CDR2 is SASEGT. CDR3 length: 13 residues. The CDR3: CASYWGATNEQFF. In DNA form, the CDR3 reads TGTGCCAGCTACTGGGGGGCAACAAATGAGCAGTTCTTC.

This clonotype was picked up many times. V gene TRBV12-3 or TRBV12-4 combines with J gene TRBJ1-2; TRBD1 might be the D (6 bases). Between the trimmed V and J ends, which lost 3 bases and 2 bases, there was a span of 10 bases. The CDR3 is 14 residues long. The chain's CDR3 is CASSLDSLNYGYTF. DNA of the CDR3: TGTGCCAGCAGTTTGGACAGTCTGAACTATGGCTACACCTTC.

A remark on this clonotype: A single base separates this from a much larger clone, so it may be a read error. The V call is TRBV5-1, the J call TRBJ1-1; TRBD1 aligns across 7 bases. Trimming removed 0 bases from V and 0 bases from J; junction bases left unmatched: 14. Germline-derived CDR1 and CDR2 are SGHRS and YFSETQ. The CDR3 contains 19 residues. CDR3 sequence: CASSLDETKGAVMNTEAFF. CDR3 DNA sequence: TGCGCCAGCAGCTTGGACGAAACAAAGGGGGCAGTCATGAACACTGAAGCTTTCTTT.

This clonotype came up many times. The chain combines TRBV11-2 with TRBJ2-3; D tentatively fits TRBD1 or TRBD2 (5 bases each). From germline, CDR1 is SGHAT and CDR2 FQNNGV. The CDR3 loop spans 14 amino acids. The V end was cut by 0 bases, the J end by 4 bases, with 8 bases between. The CDR3, as DNA: TGTGCCAGCAGCTTAGATCGGGGCGCAGATACGCAGTATTTT. Translation gives CASSLDRGADTQYF.

This clonotype was observed a few times. The chain joins TRBV29-1 to TRBJ2-7, with a tentative D call TRBD2 (6 bases). CDR1 and CDR2 (germline): SQVTM, ANQGSEA. The CDR3 has 13 amino acids. With 0 bases removed from V and 1 base from J, the gap between germline ends came to 7 bases. CDR3: CSVEEGGSYEQYF. The CDR3 DNA follows: TGCAGCGTTGAAGAGGGGGGTTCCTACGAGCAGTACTTC.

This clonotype was detected many times. This chain joins TRBV28 and TRBJ2-3, with 11 bases identical to TRBD2. The CDR3 sequence is 21 residues long. V lost 4 bases to trimming and J lost 3 bases; unmatched junction nucleotides: 21. Germline assignment: CDR1 MDHEN and CDR2 SYDVKM. The CDR3 coding sequence is TGTGCCAGCAGTTACCTCTCCTGGGTAGCGGGAGGGCAGATCGGGACAGATACGCAGTATTTT. Its translation: CASSYLSWVAGGQIGTDTQYF.

In its sample, this clonotype was seen many times. The J gene is TRBJ1-1, the V gene TRBV20-1, with 7 bases aligning to TRBD1. The germline CDR1 and CDR2 sequences are DFQATT and SNEGSKA (reference sequence). After removal of 6 bases from V and 6 bases from J, the junction contained 13 bases not matched to a gene. The CDR3 is 14 residues long. In DNA form, the CDR3 reads TGCAGTGCCCCACCGACAGGGTCATTGTCTGAAGCTTTCTTT. Amino acid sequence: CSAPPTGSLSEAFF.

This clonotype has a count of ten or more. The chain recombines TRBV28 with TRBJ1-1; a possible D gene is TRBD1 (5 bases). Trimming removed 4 bases at V and 0 bases at J, with 9 bases between. The CDR3 contains 14 residues. The V gene's germline CDR1 is MDHEN and CDR2 SYDVKM. The CDR3 loop is CASSWDYLNTEAFF. The CDR3 DNA reads TGTGCCAGCAGTTGGGACTACCTGAACACTGAAGCTTTCTTT.

This clonotype was detected many times. This chain links TRBV5-1 with TRBJ1-1; TRBD1 matches at 7 bases. Germline-derived CDR1 and CDR2 are SGHRS and YFSETQ. V shed 4 bases and J 0 bases; nucleotides not matched to a gene: 12. The CDR3 contains 17 residues. The CDR3 sequence is CASSTTGTVGMNTEAFF. The DNA of the CDR3 is TGCGCCAGCAGCACCACCGGGACAGTCGGCATGAACACTGAAGCTTTCTTT.

This clonotype was observed many times. The chain employs TRBV28 and TRBJ1-2; no reliable D call. CDR3 length: 13 residues. CDR1 and CDR2 (germline): MDHEN, SYDVKM. V was cut by 2 bases and J by 6 bases, with 10 bases left in between. The CDR3 DNA reads TGTGCCAGCAGTTTAAGAGGGTATGATGGCTACACCTTC. This gives the protein CASSLRGYDGYTF.

This clonotype turned up a few times. This chain links TRBV13 with TRBJ2-5; the D gene is possibly TRBD1 (6 bases). The CDR3 extends over 15 amino acids. Deletions cut 0 bases from V and 9 bases from J, with 17 bases between. The germline CDR1 and CDR2 sequences are PRHDT and FYEKMQ (reference sequence). The CDR3 coding sequence is TGTGCCAGCAGCTTAGGAACTAACAGGGAGTCGGCCCAGTACTTC. It is translated as CASSLGTNRESAQYF.

For this clonotype: This likely traces to a read error, being one base from a far larger clone. The chain carries TRBV5-5 and TRBJ2-5; possibly TRBD1 for D (6 bases). Between the trimmed V and J ends, which lost 2 bases and 11 bases, there was a span of 19 bases. Germline V gene data show CDR1 as SGHKS and CDR2 as YYEKEE (reference sequence). This CDR3 comprises 14 residues. The CDR3 reads CASSFLRGDNEQYF. CDR3 nucleotide sequence: TGTGCCAGCAGCTTTTTGCGAGGGGACAATGAGCAGTACTTC. The variable domain in full, with the rest retrieved from reference TRBV5-5 and TRBJ2-5, is DAGVTQSPTHLIKTRGQQVTLRCSPISGHKSVSWYQQVLGQGPQFIFQYYEKEERGRGNFPDRFSARQFPNYSSELNVNALLLGDSALYLCASSFLRGDNEQYFGPGTRLLVL.

This clonotype was observed at least ten times. As DNA, the CDR3 is TGTGCCAGCAGTATGACACCCAACACTGAAGCTTTCTTT. It specifies CASSMTPNTEAFF. The chain has TRBV6-2 or TRBV6-3 and TRBJ1-1; D not certain. CDR3 length: 13 residues. V lost 5 bases, J lost 2 bases, and 9 bases lay in between. CDR1 MNHEY and CDR2 SVGEGT come from the germline V gene.

This clonotype was seen repeatedly, ten times or more. The chain links TRBV27 to TRBJ1-1, with TRBD1 as a possible D gene (5 bases). CDR3 length: 15 amino acids. V gave up 6 bases and J gave up 10 bases, with 24 bases separating them. CDR1 is MNHEY and CDR2 is SMNVEV in the germline V gene (reference sequence). CDR3 nucleotides: TGTGCCAGCAGGGGTGTAGGGGAGGCGGGTTTGGGAGCTTTCTTT. It yields the protein CASRGVGEAGLGAFF.

This clonotype has ten or more counts. This chain links TRBV4-3 with TRBJ1-1, with D possibly TRBD1 on 5 matching bases. The ends were cut back, 2 bases at V and 4 bases at J, with 26 bases in the middle. This CDR3 has 19 amino acids. CDR1 is LGHNA, CDR2 YSLEER, per germline. CDR3 protein: CASSQTSPRGREWGTEAFF. CDR3 nucleotides: TGCGCCAGCAGCCAAACCTCGCCGAGGGGCAGGGAATGGGGCACTGAAGCTTTCTTT.

The sample holds many counts of this clonotype. The rearrangement joins TRBV12-3 or TRBV12-4 to TRBJ1-5; D gene uncertain. The CDR3 covers 14 residues. Trimming took off 5 bases at V and 5 bases at J, with 13 bases between the two ends. The CDR3 DNA is TGTGCCAGCAGTAAGGGTTTCGGGGATCAGCCCCAGCATTTT. Translation gives CASSKGFGDQPQHF.

This clonotype occurred many times. The gene calls are TRBV12-5 and TRBJ1-1; D remains ambiguous. Germline V CDR1 and CDR2: LGHNT, FRNRAP. This CDR3 region has 15 residues. V was shortened by 7 bases and J by 1 base, with 16 bases between the two germline ends. CDR3: CASVTGEGRNTEAFF. For the CDR3, the DNA is TGTGCTAGTGTTACCGGGGAGGGTAGGAACACTGAAGCTTTCTTT.

This clonotype showed up many times. V is TRBV28 and J is TRBJ2-1; TRBD1 agrees at 7 bases. The junction had 7 bases not matched to a gene; V was cut back by 3 bases and J by 5 bases. CDR1 MDHEN and CDR2 SYDVKM come from the germline V gene. This CDR3 contains 15 residues. In DNA, the CDR3 is TGTGCCAGCAGTTTCTCAGGACAGGCACACAATGAGCAGTTCTTC. It yields the protein CASSFSGQAHNEQFF.

The chain has TRBV5-1 and TRBJ2-6; a weak D match, TRBD1 (6 bases). This CDR3 comprises 15 residues. V was shortened by 4 bases and J by 0 bases, with 8 bases between the two germline ends. Germline assignment: CDR1 SGHRS and CDR2 YFSETQ. The CDR3, as DNA: TGCGCCAGCAGCAAGGGGGTCTCTGGGGCCAACGTCCTGACTTTC. Translating it yields CASSKGVSGANVLTF.

In its sample, this clonotype was seen many times. The chain links TRBV27 to TRBJ2-7, with a possible D match to TRBD1 (6 bases). The CDR3 extends over 14 amino acids. From germline, CDR1 is MNHEY and CDR2 SMNVEV (reference sequence). Trimming cost V 3 bases and J 3 bases, with 12 bases left between them. The CDR3 loop is CASSFGVDSYEQYF. For the CDR3, the DNA is TGTGCCAGCAGTTTCGGTGTGGACAGCTACGAGCAGTACTTC.

J is TRBJ2-1 and V is TRBV4-2, with 11 bases fitting TRBD2. This CDR3 has 16 amino acids. V was clipped by 1 base and J by 7 bases; unmatched bases: 6. Germline V gene data show CDR1 as LGHNA and CDR2 as YNFKEQ. Here the CDR3 DNA reads TGTGCCAGCAGCCAAGTGCTAGCGGGGGGACTTAATGAGCAGTTCTTC. Translating it yields CASSQVLAGGLNEQFF.

The chain is built from TRBV20-1 and TRBJ2-1; 15 bases agree with TRBD2. This CDR3 region has 16 residues. J was trimmed by 7 bases and V by 2 bases; bases with no gene match: 6. Germline V gene sequence: CDR1 DFQATT, CDR2 SNEGSKA (reference sequence). CDR3 sequence: CSARTGTSGRRNEQFF. The CDR3 nucleotides are TGCAGTGCTAGAACCGGGACTAGCGGGAGGAGAAATGAGCAGTTCTTC.

In its sample, this clonotype was seen many times. This chain uses TRBV12-3 or TRBV12-4 with TRBJ2-3; tentatively, D is TRBD1 (5 bases). CDR3 size: 13 residues. Trimming took off 5 bases at V and 6 bases at J, with 12 bases between the two ends. DNA for the CDR3: TGTGCCAGCAGTGAGAGTGGGGCGGATACGCAGTATTTT. Encoded protein: CASSESGADTQYF.